This T cell receptor (beta chain) was identified during a study of T cells of healthy individuals. The CDR3 runs to 13 residues. Trimming removed 2 bases from V and 7 bases from J; junction bases left unmatched: 4. TCRdb re-derived calls from the 5' RACE reads in MiXCR, one entry per CDR3 protein. Of 85,000 to 100,000 distinct CDR3 sequences listed, approximately 16% are singletons. This clonotype showed up many times. The chain joins TRBV12-3 or TRBV12-4 to TRBJ1-2, with 7 bases lining up with TRBD1. This receptor was obtained from a human donor in good health. CDR3 sequence reads: CASSLRQGGGYTF. The CDR3 bases are TGTGCCAGCAGTTTACGACAGGGAGGTGGCTACACCTTC.